This TCR beta chain was retrieved from a study of blood T cell repertoires in COVID-19. Study as a whole: The study drew acute and convalescent COVID-19 samples from the United States, Italy and Spain. Nucleic acid was either cDNA or gDNA, and it came from T cells, B-cell-depleted T cells, or PBMCs.

Germline CDR1 is MNHEY and CDR2 is SVGAGI. J gave up 2 bases and V 0 bases, and 3 bases lay outside the gene matches. There are 15 residues in the CDR3. Per the study methods: Using reference gene primer amplification, nucleated cell counts were estimated. Assay used: immunoSEQ multiplex PCR; TCRdb lists only in-frame clones, some missing. Clone size and the V and J calls come from that table; the DNA yielded D and trimming. The repertoire holds about 250,000 clones, with around four fifths as singletons. The sequence was collected from a man in his forties or fifties with active or convalescent COVID-19. The chain carries TRBV6-5 and TRBJ1-2, with 7 bases that match TRBD1. The specimen was peripheral blood. This CDR3 is CASSYSQGGNYGYTF. In DNA, the CDR3 is TGTGCCAGCAGTTACTCCCAGGGGGGAAACTATGGCTACACCTTC.